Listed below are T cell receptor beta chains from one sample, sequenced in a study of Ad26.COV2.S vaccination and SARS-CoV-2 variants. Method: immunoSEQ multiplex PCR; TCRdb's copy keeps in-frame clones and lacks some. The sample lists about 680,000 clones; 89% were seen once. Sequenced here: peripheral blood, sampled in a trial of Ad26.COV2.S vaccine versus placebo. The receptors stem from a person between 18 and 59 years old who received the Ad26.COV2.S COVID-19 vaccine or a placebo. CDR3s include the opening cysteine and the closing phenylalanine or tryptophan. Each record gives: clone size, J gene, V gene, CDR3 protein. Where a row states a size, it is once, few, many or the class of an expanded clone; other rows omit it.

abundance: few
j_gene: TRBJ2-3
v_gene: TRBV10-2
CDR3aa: CASSESRFPADTQYF

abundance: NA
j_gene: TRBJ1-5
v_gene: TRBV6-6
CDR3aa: CASRRDPNQPQHF

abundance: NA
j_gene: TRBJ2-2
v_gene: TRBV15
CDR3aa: CATSRTGAGELFF

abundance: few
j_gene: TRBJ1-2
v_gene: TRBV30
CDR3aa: CAWSLTDYGYTF

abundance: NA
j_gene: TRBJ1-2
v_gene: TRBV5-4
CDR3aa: CASSLEARANYGYTF

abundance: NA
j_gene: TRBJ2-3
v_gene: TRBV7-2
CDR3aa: CASTLAARGTDTQYF

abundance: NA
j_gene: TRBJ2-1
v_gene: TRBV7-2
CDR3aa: CASSLVGGSYNEQFF

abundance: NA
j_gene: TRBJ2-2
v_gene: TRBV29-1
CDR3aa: CSVVGLDTGELFF

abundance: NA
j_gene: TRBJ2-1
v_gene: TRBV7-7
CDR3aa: CASSQGGDNEQFF

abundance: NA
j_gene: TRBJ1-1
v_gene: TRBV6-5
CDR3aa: CASSYSGLMNTEAFF

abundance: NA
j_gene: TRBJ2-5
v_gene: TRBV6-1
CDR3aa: CASSANLIRVTHGETQYF

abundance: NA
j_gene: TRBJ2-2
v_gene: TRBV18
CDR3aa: CASSPRGRAGGTTGELFF

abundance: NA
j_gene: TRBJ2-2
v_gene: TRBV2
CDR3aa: CASSLLDTGELFF

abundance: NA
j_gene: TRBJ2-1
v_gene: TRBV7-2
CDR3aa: CASSLGLAVINEQFF

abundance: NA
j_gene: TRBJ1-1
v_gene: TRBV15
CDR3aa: CATSTSGRGLKDTEAFF

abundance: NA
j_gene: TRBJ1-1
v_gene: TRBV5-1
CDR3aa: CASSFEGNTEAFF

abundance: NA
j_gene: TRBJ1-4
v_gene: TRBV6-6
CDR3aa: CASSFLDRAINEKLFF

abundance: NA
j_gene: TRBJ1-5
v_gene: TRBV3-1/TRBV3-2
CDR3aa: CASSQNSNQPQHF

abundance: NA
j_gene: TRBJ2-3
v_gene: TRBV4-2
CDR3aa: CASTGLAGVTDTQYF

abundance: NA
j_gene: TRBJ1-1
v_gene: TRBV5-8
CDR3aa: CASSFPGQGRTEAFF

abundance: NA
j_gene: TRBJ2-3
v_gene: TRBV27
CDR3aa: CASSFSPGVADTQYF

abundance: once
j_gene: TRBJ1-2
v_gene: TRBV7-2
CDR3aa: CASSPGIYGYTF

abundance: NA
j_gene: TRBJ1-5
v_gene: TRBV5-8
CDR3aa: CASSRRRGGGQPQHF

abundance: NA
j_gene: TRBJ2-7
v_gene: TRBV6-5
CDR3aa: CASSLGEMSSYEQYF

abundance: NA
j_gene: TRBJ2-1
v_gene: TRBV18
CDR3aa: CASSASLAGGNNEQFF

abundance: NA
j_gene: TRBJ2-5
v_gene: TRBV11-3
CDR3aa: CASSSRGETQYF

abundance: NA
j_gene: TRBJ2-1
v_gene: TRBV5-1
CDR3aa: CASSPASGRAINEQFF

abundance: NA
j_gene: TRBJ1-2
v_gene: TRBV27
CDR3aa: CASSLSAGNYGYTF

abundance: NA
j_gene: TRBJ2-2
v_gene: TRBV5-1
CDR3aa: CASSLPNTGELFF

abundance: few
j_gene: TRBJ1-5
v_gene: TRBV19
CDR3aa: CASSITGNQPQHF

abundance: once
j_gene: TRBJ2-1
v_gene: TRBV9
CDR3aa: CASSLASGYNEQFF

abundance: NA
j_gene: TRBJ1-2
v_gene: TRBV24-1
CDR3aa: CATSESGTGYGYTF

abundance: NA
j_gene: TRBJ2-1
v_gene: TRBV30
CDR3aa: CAWVAAGARSYNEQFF

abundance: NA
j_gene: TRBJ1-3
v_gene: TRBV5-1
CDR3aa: CASSWNSGNTIYF

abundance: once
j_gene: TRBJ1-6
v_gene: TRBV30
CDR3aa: CAWSTGSYNSPLHF

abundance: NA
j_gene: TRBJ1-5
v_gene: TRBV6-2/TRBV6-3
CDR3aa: CASSYGRPTHSNQPQHF

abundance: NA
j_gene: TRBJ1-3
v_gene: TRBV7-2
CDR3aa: CASSLEITTGNTIYF

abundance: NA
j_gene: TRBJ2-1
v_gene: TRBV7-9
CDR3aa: CASSPTGGRYNEQFF

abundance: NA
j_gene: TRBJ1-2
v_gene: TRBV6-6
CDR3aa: CASSYRGEIDAYTF

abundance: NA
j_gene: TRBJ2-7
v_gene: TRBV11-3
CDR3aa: CASSTRQGPRYEQYF

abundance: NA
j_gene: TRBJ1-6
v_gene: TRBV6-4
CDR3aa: CASTLTGASSYNSPLHF

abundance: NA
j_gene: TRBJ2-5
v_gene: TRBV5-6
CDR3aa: CASTLGGGATYQETQYF

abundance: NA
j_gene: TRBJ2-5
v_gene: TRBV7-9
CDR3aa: CASTSGTGGQETQYF

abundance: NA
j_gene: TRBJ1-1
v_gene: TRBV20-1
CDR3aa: CRATGAEAFF

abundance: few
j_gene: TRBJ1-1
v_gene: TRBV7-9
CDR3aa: CASSLGAGSTEAFF

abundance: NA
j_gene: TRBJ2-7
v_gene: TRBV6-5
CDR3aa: CASSYEGQGYEQYF